This TCR beta chain was retrieved from a study of T cell clonotyping in hematopoietic cell transplantation (dated by TCRdb to the early 2020s). Study-wide context: In the study, around 140 blood samples were gathered from approximately 33 consecutive transplant recipients and their related donors. Recruitment of patients ran from September 2015 to early 2017, and follow-up continued until late 2020 or until death.

What the research found in general, with its limitations: Inverse Simpson Index values from donors and from recipients before transplant predicted broader TCR repertoire diversity after transplant. After transplant, TCR diversity in recipients dropped, and pathologically expanded clonotypes increased progressively from day 30 to day 180. Overlap with donor repertoires was found for only a small fraction of recipient repertoires, with over 97% found to appear de novo at the given depth. The sample size was limited, and because cells were not sorted, the contributions of CD4 and CD8 repertoires could not be separated.

A few counts support this clone. Its antigen is currently not known. No base qualities exist here, and no much larger clone lies one base off it. Per the publication, the time point label means: 180 days after allo-HCT. Blood from recipients was drawn about 28 days before transplant and again at days 30, 100 and 180 after transplant. Using Nuclei Lysis Solution, genomic DNA was extracted from unfractionated peripheral blood mononuclear cells that were either fresh or cryopreserved. With the immunoSEQ assay, which is a bias-controlled multiplex PCR relying on V- and J-specific primers, TCR beta CDR3 regions were amplified from genomic DNA. In a second PCR step, the CDR3 amplicons were tagged with a proprietary barcode plus Illumina adapter sequences. An Illumina MiSeq instrument was used for sequencing of the CDR3 libraries. In the original analysis: immunoSEQ Analyzer 3.0 was used for export and quality control, with R Bioconductor and Immunarch used for downstream analyses. Only productive rearrangements within the normalized downsampled data set were used in the calculation of repertoire metrics. In the normalized cohort, a clonotype counted as pathologically expanded if the clonotype was larger than 5 templates. The Inverse Simpson Index served as the measure of repertoire diversity. To capture all clonotypes, the CMV-specificity analyses were run on the non-normalized data set. TCRdb re-hosts the immuneACCESS table, in-frame sequences only. Its copies lack some clones; in the studies checked, an unresolved V gene accounts for under half of them, and the cause for the rest is not known. V and J calls and clone size are given by that table; D and trimming were obtained from the DNA. The sample table holds 7,500 to 9,500 clones, of which 81% were seen once. The ten largest clones add up to approximately 5% of the sample.

This specimen consisted of peripheral blood mononuclear cells, obtained 180 days after allogeneic stem cell transplant. This sequence was found in a female patient aged 45-65 years who had an allogeneic stem cell transplant from an unrelated donor, so the T cells may come from the graft donor. Some clones in this sample may be carry-over from other donors' samples.

The sequenced DNA is TGTGCCAGCAGCTTAGCGTCGGCGGCCTACGAGCAGTACTTC. Translated, it reads CASSLASAAYEQYF. Recombination linked TRBV7-9 to TRBJ2-7; too little of a D gene remains to name it. The cysteine opens and the phenylalanine closes a CDR3 of 14 amino acids. This entry keeps only the CDR3 DNA: 42 bases, framed from base 1. The V and J ends are trimmed by 0 bases and 2 bases, leaving 8 bases between them. CDR1 and CDR2 were assigned from the germline V gene (reference sequence) as SEHNR and FQNEAQ.